The clone carrying this T cell receptor beta chain was recorded many times. Its specificity is not known. The entry originates in a study of CD8 T cells in ankylosing spondylitis. V lost 6 bases, J lost 4 bases, and 5 bases stayed unmatched. Per the germline V gene, CDR1 is DFQATT and CDR2 is SNEGSKA (reference sequence). The CDR3 has 14 amino acids. Preparation of TCR beta libraries was done by quantitative 5'-RACE with molecular barcodes. A single record per CDR3 protein comes from TCRdb applying MiXCR to the 5' RACE reads. The data show around 25,000 distinct CDR3 sequences, 17% seen once. The study's findings and limits: Disease-linked clones reportedly concentrated significantly in matched ankylosing spondylitis synovial fluid. A number of the motif variants had already been described in reactive arthritis synovial fluid and blood. It appeared that ankylosing spondylitis blood was characterized by a TCR beta motif of under ten highly homologous variants.

Sequenced: blood. The sequence came from a male donor with ankylosing spondylitis or in good health (not recorded which). This chain connects TRBV20-1 to TRBJ2-3; 12 bases are shared with TRBD2. The CDR3 reads CSAWTSGAADTQYF. CDR3 bases: TGCAGTGCCTGGACTAGCGGGGCTGCAGATACGCAGTATTTT.